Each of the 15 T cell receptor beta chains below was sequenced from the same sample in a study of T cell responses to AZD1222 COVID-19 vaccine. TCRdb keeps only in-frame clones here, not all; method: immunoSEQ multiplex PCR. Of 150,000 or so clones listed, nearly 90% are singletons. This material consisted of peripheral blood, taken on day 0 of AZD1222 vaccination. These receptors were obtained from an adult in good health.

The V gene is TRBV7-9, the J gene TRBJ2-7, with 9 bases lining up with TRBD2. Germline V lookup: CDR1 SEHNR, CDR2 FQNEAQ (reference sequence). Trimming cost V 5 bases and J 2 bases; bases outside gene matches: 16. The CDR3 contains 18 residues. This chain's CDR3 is CASSLWTSAKEGTYEQYF. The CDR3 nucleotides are TGTGCCAGCAGCCTATGGACTAGCGCAAAAGAAGGGACCTACGAGCAGTACTTC.

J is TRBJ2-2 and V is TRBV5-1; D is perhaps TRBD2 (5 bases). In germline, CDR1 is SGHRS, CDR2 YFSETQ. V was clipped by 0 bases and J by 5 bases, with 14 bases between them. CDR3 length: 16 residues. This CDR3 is CASSLVLSGVTGELFF. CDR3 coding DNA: TGCGCCAGCAGCTTGGTTCTCTCCGGGGTTACCGGGGAGCTGTTTTTT.

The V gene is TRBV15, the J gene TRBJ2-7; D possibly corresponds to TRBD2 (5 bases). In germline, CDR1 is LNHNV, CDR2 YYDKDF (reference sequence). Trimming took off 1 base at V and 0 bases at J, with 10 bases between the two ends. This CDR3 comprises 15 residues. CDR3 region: CATSRGTGSSYEQYF. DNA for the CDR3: TGTGCCACCAGCAGAGGCACGGGGAGCTCCTACGAGCAGTACTTC.

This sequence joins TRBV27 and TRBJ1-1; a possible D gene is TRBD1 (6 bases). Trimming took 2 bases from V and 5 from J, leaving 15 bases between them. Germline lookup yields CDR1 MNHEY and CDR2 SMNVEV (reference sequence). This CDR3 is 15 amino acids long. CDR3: CASSLRGAGGTEAFF. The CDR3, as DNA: TGTGCCAGCAGTTTACGGGGGGCGGGGGGAACTGAAGCTTTCTTT.

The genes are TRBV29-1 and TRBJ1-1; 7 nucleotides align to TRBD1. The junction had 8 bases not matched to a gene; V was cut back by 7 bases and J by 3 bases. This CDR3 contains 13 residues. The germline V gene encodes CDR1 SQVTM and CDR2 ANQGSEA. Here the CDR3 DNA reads TGCAGCGCAGGGGGACGTCTGGACACTGAAGCTTTCTTT. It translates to CSAGGRLDTEAFF.

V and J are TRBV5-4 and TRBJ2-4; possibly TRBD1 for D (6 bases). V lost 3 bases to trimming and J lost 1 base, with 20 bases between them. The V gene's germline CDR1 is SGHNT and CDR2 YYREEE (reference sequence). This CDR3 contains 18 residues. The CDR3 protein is CASSSQETGYWAKNIQYF. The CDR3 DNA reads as TGTGCCAGCAGCTCGCAGGAAACAGGGTACTGGGCCAAAAACATTCAGTACTTC.

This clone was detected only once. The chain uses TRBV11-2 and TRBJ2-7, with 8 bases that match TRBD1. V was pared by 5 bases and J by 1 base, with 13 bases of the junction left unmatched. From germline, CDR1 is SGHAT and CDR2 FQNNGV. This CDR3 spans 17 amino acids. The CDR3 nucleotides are TGTGCCAGCAGCCGGGGCGTTGGGCAGGGGGCATCCTACGAGCAGTACTTC. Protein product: CASSRGVGQGASYEQYF.

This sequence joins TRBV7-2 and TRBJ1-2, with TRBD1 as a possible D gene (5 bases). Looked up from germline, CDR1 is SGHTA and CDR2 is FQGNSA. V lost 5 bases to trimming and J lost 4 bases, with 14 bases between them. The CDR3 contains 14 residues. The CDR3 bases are TGTGCCAGCAGCCCGACCCGGGGGACCTATGGCTACACCTTC. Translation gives CASSPTRGTYGYTF. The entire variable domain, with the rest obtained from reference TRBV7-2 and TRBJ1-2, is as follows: GAGVSQSPSNKVTEKGKDVELRCDPISGHTALYWYRQSLGQGLEFLIYFQGNSAPDKSGLPSDRFSAERTGGSVSTLTIQRTQQEDSAVYLCASSPTRGTYGYTFGSGTRLTVV.

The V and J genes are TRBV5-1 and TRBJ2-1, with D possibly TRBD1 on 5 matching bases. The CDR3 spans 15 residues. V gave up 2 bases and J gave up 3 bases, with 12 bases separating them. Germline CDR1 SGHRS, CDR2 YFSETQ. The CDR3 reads CASSFRDLDYNEQFF. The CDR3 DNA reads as TGCGCCAGCAGCTTCAGGGATTTGGACTACAATGAGCAGTTCTTC.

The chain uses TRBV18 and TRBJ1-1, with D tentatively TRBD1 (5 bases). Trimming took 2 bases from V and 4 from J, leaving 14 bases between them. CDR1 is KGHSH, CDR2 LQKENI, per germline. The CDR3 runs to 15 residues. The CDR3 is CASSPWEGRVTEAFF. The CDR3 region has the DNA TGTGCCAGCTCACCATGGGAGGGGAGGGTCACTGAAGCTTTCTTT.

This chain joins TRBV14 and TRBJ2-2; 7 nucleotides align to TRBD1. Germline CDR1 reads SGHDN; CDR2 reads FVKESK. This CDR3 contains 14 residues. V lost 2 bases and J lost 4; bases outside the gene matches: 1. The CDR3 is CASSQQGVTGELFF. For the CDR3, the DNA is TGTGCCAGCAGCCAACAGGGGGTCACCGGGGAGCTGTTTTTT.

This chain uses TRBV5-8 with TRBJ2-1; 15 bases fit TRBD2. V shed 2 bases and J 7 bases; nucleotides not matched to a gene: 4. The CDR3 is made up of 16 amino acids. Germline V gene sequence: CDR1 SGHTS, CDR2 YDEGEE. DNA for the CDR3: TGTGCCAGCAGCTTAGGGACTAGCGGGAGGTTAAATGAGCAGTTCTTC. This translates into CASSLGTSGRLNEQFF.

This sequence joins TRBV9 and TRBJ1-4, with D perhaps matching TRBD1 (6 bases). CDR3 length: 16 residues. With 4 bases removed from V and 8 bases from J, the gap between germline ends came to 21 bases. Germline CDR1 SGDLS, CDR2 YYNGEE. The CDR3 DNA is TGTGCCAGCAGCCTGAGACGGACCCCAGGGGACGAAAAACTGTTTTTT. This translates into CASSLRRTPGDEKLFF.

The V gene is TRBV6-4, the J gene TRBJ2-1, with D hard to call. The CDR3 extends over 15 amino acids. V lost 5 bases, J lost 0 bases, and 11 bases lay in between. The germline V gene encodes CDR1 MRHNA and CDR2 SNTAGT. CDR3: CASSPTGGSYNEQFF. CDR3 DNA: TGTGCCAGCAGTCCTACGGGTGGCTCCTACAATGAGCAGTTCTTC.

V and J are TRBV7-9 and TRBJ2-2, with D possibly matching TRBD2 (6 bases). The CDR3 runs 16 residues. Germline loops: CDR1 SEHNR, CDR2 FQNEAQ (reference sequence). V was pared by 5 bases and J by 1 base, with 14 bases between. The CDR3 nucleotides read TGTGCCAGCAGCCCAGGTTGGCGGGGGAACACCGGGGAGCTGTTTTTT. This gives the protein CASSPGWRGNTGELFF.